This TCR beta chain was identified during a study of monozygotic twins with inflammatory bowel disease. From whole blood, total RNA was isolated without any sorting of T cells. The CDR3 runs 11 residues. Germline CDR1 MDHEN, CDR2 SYDVKM. TCRdb reprocessed the 5' RACE reads, keeping one entry per CDR3 protein, no DNA. The ten most abundant clones cover approximately 1.2% of a sample with 150,000 or so distinct CDR3 sequences. Study-level findings and limits: Twins with IBD had fewer clonotypes in common with others than healthy twins, particularly during disease activity. IBD patients showed reduced TCRbeta diversity (inverse Simpson) versus healthy co-twins. Different T cell subtypes could not be distinguished.

Details on this clonotype: Its antigen is unknown.

This chain connects TRBV28 to TRBJ1-1. Sequencing input: blood. The clonotype originates from a human donor with ulcerative colitis or Crohn's disease, or a healthy co-twin of an affected twin (not recorded which). The CDR3 is CASSSLLGAFF.